Listed here are 20 T cell receptor beta chains from one sample, sequenced in a study of cytomegalovirus exposure and HLA in healthy donors. Primers included in the PCR were 60 Vbeta and 13 Jbeta primers. The repertoire was sequenced with immunoSEQ multiplex PCR; TCRdb's copy has only in-frame clones and lacks some. The profile shows over 150,000 clones, approximately 80% of them singletons. The sequencing input was PBMCs. These receptors were taken from a man between 45 and 60 years old in good health and CMV-seropositive.

This clone was recorded at least ten times. This chain joins TRBV28 and TRBJ1-4; D might be TRBD1 (5 bases). CDR3 length equals 16 residues. Germline CDR1 is MDHEN and CDR2 is SYDVKM. Trimming took off 4 bases at V and 7 bases at J, with 19 bases between the two ends. The CDR3 protein is CASSSAGSGTGEKLFF. The DNA for the CDR3 is TGTGCCAGCAGTTCTGCGGGGAGTGGGACGGGTGAAAAACTGTTTTTT. Full variable domain (remainder filled in from reference TRBV28 and TRBJ1-4): DVKVTQSSRYLVKRTGEKVFLECVQDMDHENMFWYRQDPGLGLRLIYFSYDVKMKEKGDIPEGYSVSREKKERFSLILESASTNQTSMYLCASSSAGSGTGEKLFFGSGTQLSVL.

The chain employs TRBV5-4 and TRBJ2-5; TRBD2 is a possible D gene (6 bases). CDR3 length equals 13 residues. Trimming stripped 3 bases from V and 2 bases from J, with 8 bases between. Germline assignment: CDR1 SGHNT and CDR2 YYREEE (reference sequence). The CDR3, as DNA: TGTGCCAGCAGCTGGGGGGATCAAGAGACCCAGTACTTC. Protein sequence: CASSWGDQETQYF.

This clone was counted a single time. This CDR3 is CASSLRTGELFF. The CDR3 DNA reads TGTGCCAGCAGCCTCCGCACCGGGGAGCTGTTTTTT. This chain joins TRBV7-2 and TRBJ2-2; no reliable D call. The germline gives CDR1 SGHTA, CDR2 FQGNSA. V was trimmed by 5 bases and J by 4 bases, leaving 5 bases between them. This CDR3 comprises 12 residues.

The chain combines TRBV7-2 with TRBJ2-7; 11 nucleotides align to TRBD1. From germline, CDR1 is SGHTA and CDR2 FQGNSA. There are 17 residues in the CDR3. With V trimmed by 2 bases and J by 3 bases, 9 bases remained unmatched. The CDR3 bases are TGTGCCAGCAGCTTAATGGGTCTGGGACAGGGGGGCTACGAGCAGTACTTC. Translation: CASSLMGLGQGGYEQYF.

The genes are TRBV6-5 and TRBJ1-1; D perhaps matches TRBD1 (6 bases). Germline CDR1 is MNHEY and CDR2 is SVGAGI. V dropped 5 bases and J dropped 6 bases, with 16 bases sitting between them. CDR3 size: 14 residues. CDR3: CASSNDRRGSEAFF. The CDR3 bases are TGTGCCAGCAGTAACGACCGTAGGGGGTCTGAAGCTTTCTTT.

V is TRBV25-1 and J is TRBJ1-2, with 8 positions matching TRBD1. V dropped 3 bases and J dropped 5; count of bases not matched to a gene: 5. CDR3 length equals 14 residues. Germline values: CDR1 MGHDK, CDR2 SYGVNS. CDR3 in amino acids: CASSEPGQAYGYTF. The CDR3, as DNA: TGTGCCAGCAGTGAGCCGGGACAGGCGTATGGCTACACCTTC.

The chain joins TRBV7-9 to TRBJ2-2; the D is unclear. V was pared by 1 base and J by 2 bases, with 8 bases between. The CDR3 has 15 residues. CDR1 is SEHNR and CDR2 is FQNEAQ in the germline V gene (reference sequence). The CDR3 region has the DNA TGTGCCAGCAGCTTAGGTTTGGCAAACACCGGGGAGCTGTTTTTT. Translation: CASSLGLANTGELFF.

V is TRBV9 and J is TRBJ2-3; D possibly corresponds to TRBD2 (5 bases). CDR1 SGDLS and CDR2 YYNGEE come from the germline V gene. This CDR3 region has 14 residues. V lost 3 bases, J lost 2 bases, and 10 bases lay in between. The CDR3 DNA sequence: TGTGCCAGCAGCGGTCGGGGTCCCACAGATACGCAGTATTTT. This sequence encodes CASSGRGPTDTQYF.

The chain employs TRBV5-1 and TRBJ1-3; 7 bases are shared with TRBD1. Trimming removed 4 bases from V and 15 bases from J; junction bases left unmatched: 16. Germline lookup yields CDR1 SGHRS and CDR2 YFSETQ. The CDR3 consists of 14 residues. CDR3 nucleotides: TGCGCCAGCAGCCCTCTGGGGCCGATGGACAGGACATATTTT. Its protein is CASSPLGPMDRTYF.

The rearrangement uses TRBV10-3 and TRBJ1-1, with D perhaps matching TRBD1 (5 bases). Trimming took 6 bases from V and 1 from J, leaving 9 bases between them. Germline CDR1 and CDR2: ENHRY and SYGVKD. This CDR3 has 13 residues. CDR3 nucleotides: TGTGCCATCAGGGAGACAGCGAACACTGAAGCTTTCTTT. It translates to CAIRETANTEAFF.

The rearrangement uses TRBV7-8 and TRBJ2-1; D is possibly TRBD1 (6 bases). V lost 5 bases and J lost 8, with 22 bases in between. The CDR3 spans 16 residues. CDR1 and CDR2 (germline): SGHVS, FQNEAQ. The CDR3 region has the DNA TGTGCCAGCAGCAAGAACAGGGTAGCTAGGGTGGATGAGCAGTTCTTC. Residues: CASSKNRVARVDEQFF.

The J gene is TRBJ2-6, the V gene TRBV7-9; weak D call: TRBD1 (6 bases). The germline V and J ends were trimmed by 5 bases and 2 bases, with 16 bases remaining between them. CDR3 length: 17 amino acids. The germline CDR1 and CDR2 sequences are SEHNR and FQNEAQ (reference sequence). DNA for the CDR3: TGTGCCAGCAGCCAGAGCACAGGGCGCACTGGGGCCAACGTCCTGACTTTC. It yields the protein CASSQSTGRTGANVLTF.

The chain employs TRBV7-9 and TRBJ1-2; 9 nucleotides align to TRBD1. Germline CDR1 SEHNR, CDR2 FQNEAQ (reference sequence). The ends lost 5 bases at V and 11 bases at J; junction bases unmatched: 18. The CDR3 has 16 amino acids. The CDR3 nucleotides are TGTGCCAGCAGCACGACGCCCAGTGGACAGGGGATGGGTTACACCTTC. This gives the protein CASSTTPSGQGMGYTF.

The chain has TRBV5-4 and TRBJ2-1, with TRBD2 matching over 10 bases. Germline lookup yields CDR1 SGHNT and CDR2 YYREEE (reference sequence). The CDR3 spans 15 residues. V trimming: 4 bases; J trimming: 8 bases; junction bases outside the gene matches: 9. Here the CDR3 reads CASSSSGGYFDEQFF. The CDR3 DNA is TGTGCCAGCAGCAGTAGCGGGGGGTATTTCGATGAGCAGTTCTTC.

V and J are TRBV19 and TRBJ2-7; 9 positions agree with TRBD2. Germline V gene data show CDR1 as LNHDA and CDR2 as SQIVND (reference sequence). V lost 0 bases and J lost 2; bases outside the gene matches: 11. The CDR3 contains 18 residues. The CDR3 is CASSIDGALAGPAYEQYF. CDR3 in DNA: TGTGCCAGTAGTATAGATGGGGCCCTAGCGGGGCCTGCCTACGAGCAGTACTTC.

The chain uses TRBV28 and TRBJ2-7; 7 bases fit TRBD1. With 8 bases clipped from V and 3 bases from J, the junction kept 10 bases outside the gene matches. Germline CDR1 MDHEN, CDR2 SYDVKM. The CDR3 is 14 amino acids. The DNA of the CDR3 is TGTGCCAGCCGAAGTCGGGACAGACTCTACGAGCAGTACTTC. As protein: CASRSRDRLYEQYF.

The chain uses TRBV7-9 and TRBJ2-7; TRBD1 agrees at 10 bases. The J segment lost 11 bases and the V segment lost 1 base, leaving 2 bases of the junction unmatched. CDR1 and CDR2 (germline): SEHNR, FQNEAQ (reference sequence). This CDR3 is 12 amino acids long. For the CDR3, the DNA is TGTGCCAGCAGCTTAGGACAGGGGGCCAAGTACTTC. Translated: CASSLGQGAKYF.

The genes are TRBV27 and TRBJ2-7; 8 bases line up with TRBD1. Per the germline V gene, CDR1 is MNHEY and CDR2 is SMNVEV (reference sequence). The CDR3 runs to 15 residues. With 4 bases clipped from V and 7 bases from J, the junction kept 12 bases outside the gene matches. The chain's CDR3 is CASSSLGQGSREQYF. The CDR3 region has the DNA TGTGCCAGCAGTTCCCTAGGACAGGGATCAAGGGAGCAGTACTTC.

A single count supports this clone. This chain joins TRBV11-2 and TRBJ1-3; D is unclear. Germline CDR1 reads SGHAT; CDR2 reads FQNNGV. The CDR3 is 17 residues long. The ends were cut back, 1 base at V and 0 bases at J, with 13 bases in the middle. The CDR3 spells CASSLVGAYPSGNTIYF. DNA for the CDR3: TGTGCCAGCAGCTTAGTCGGTGCCTACCCCTCTGGAAACACCATATATTTT. Based on the CDR3 plus reference TRBV11-2 and TRBJ1-3, the full variable domain is EAGVAQSPRYKIIEKRQSVAFWCNPISGHATLYWYQQILGQGPKLLIQFQNNGVVDDSQLPKDRFSAERLKGVDSTLKIQPAKLEDSAVYLCASSLVGAYPSGNTIYFGEGSWLTVV.

A note on this clone: This same CDR3 is encoded by further DNA sequences in the sample. The chain joins TRBV4-3 to TRBJ2-7; 8 nucleotides line up with TRBD2. The CDR3 is made up of 15 amino acids. Trimming took 1 base from V and 2 from J; bases not matched to a gene: 4. Germline assignment: CDR1 LGHNA and CDR2 YSLEER. CDR3 nucleotide sequence: TGCGCCAGCAGCCAAGGGCTAGCGGGCACCTACGAGCAGTACTTC. Translating it yields CASSQGLAGTYEQYF.